Here is one T cell receptor beta chain with its context. The target antigen is unknown. Germline V gene sequence: CDR1 MDHEN, CDR2 SYDVKM. The CDR3 loop spans 17 amino acids. Between the trimmed V and J ends, which lost 6 bases and 0 bases, there was a span of 18 bases. Unique molecular identifiers were present on the cDNA, which also gained a universal primer site by template switching. TCRdb itself ran the 5' RACE reads through MiXCR, one entry per CDR3 protein. The table has about 890,000 distinct CDR3 sequences, 9% to 15% seen once. The data were taken from a study of identical twins. Study findings and constraints: Memory repertoires showed no such pattern, whereas abundant cord blood beta clonotypes carried fewer insertions. Invariant T cells like MAIT and iNKT could partly confound the zero-insertion analyses.

These data were likewise used in another study, on yellow fever vaccine responses in identical twins.

The receptor was isolated from a woman aged 18-29 years in good health. This chain connects TRBV28 to TRBJ2-1; D gene unclear. Material for sequencing was PBMCs. CDR3 loop: CASSRPVWRNSYNEQFF. The CDR3 coding sequence is TGTGCCAGCAGCCGGCCGGTGTGGCGGAACTCCTACAATGAGCAGTTCTTC.